This TCR beta chain was identified in a study of response to subunit inactivated influenza vaccine. The trim removed 0 bases at V and 5 bases at J, leaving 12 bases unmatched. Germline loops: CDR1 DFQATT, CDR2 SNEGSKA (reference sequence). This CDR3 has 16 residues. A few counts support this clonotype. MiXCR, applied by TCRdb to the RT-PCR reads, yields one record per CDR3 protein. The sample holds 600,000 to 850,000 distinct CDR3 sequences, 13% to 15% seen once. The source was PBMCs from blood, collected less than 15 days before vaccination. This receptor was taken from a man in his fifties who received an inactivated influenza vaccine. This sequence joins TRBV20-1 and TRBJ1-1, with 7 positions matching TRBD1. Written as DNA, the CDR3 is TGCAGTGCTAGAGATCCTCGACAGGGTACGGTTACTGAAGCTTTCTTT. Translating it yields CSARDPRQGTVTEAFF.